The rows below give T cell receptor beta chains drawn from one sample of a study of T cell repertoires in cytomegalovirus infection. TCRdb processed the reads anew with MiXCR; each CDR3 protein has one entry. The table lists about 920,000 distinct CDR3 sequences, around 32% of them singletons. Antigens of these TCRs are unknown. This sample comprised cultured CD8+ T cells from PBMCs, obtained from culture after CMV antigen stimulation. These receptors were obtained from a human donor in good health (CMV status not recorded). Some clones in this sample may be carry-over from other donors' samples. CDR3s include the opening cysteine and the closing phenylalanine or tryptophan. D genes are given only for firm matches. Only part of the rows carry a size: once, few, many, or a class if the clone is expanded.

CDR3: CASSQATDSNQPQHF
DNA: TGCGCCAGCAGCCAAGCGACAGATAGCAATCAGCCCCAGCATTTT
J: TRBJ1-5
V: TRBV4-1
size: NA
D: NA

CDR3: CASSQEGTVFYNEQFF
DNA: TGCGCCAGCAGCCAAGAAGGGACAGTGTTCTACAATGAGCAGTTCTTC
J: TRBJ2-1
V: TRBV4-3
size: NA
D: TRBD1

CDR3: CASSYGTAEKLFF
DNA: TGTGCCAGCAGTTACGGAACAGCCGAAAAACTGTTTTTT
J: TRBJ1-4
V: TRBV6-6
size: NA
D: NA

CDR3: CASSGTRGEAKNIQYF
DNA: TGTGCCAGCAGTGGGACGCGGGGGGAGGCCAAAAACATTCAGTACTTC
J: TRBJ2-4
V: TRBV2
size: NA
D: TRBD2

CDR3: CSASYPGGYTYNEQFF
DNA: TGCAGTGCTAGTTACCCGGGGGGCTATACGTACAATGAGCAGTTCTTC
J: TRBJ2-1
V: TRBV20-1
size: few
D: NA

CDR3: CASSVTSGVTDTQYF
DNA: TGTGCCAGCAGCGTAACGTCGGGGGTAACAGATACGCAGTATTTT
J: TRBJ2-3
V: TRBV9
size: few
D: NA

CDR3: CASSQRAGRTGEQFF
DNA: TGCGCCAGCAGCCAAAGGGCCGGCAGGACCGGTGAGCAGTTCTTC
J: TRBJ2-1
V: TRBV4-3
size: NA
D: NA

CDR3: CASSELKNTEAFF
DNA: TGCGCCAGCAGTGAGCTAAAGAACACTGAAGCTTTCTTT
J: TRBJ1-1
V: TRBV10-2
size: NA
D: NA

CDR3: CASSPQGFTDTQYF
DNA: TGTGCCAGCAGCCCACAGGGTTTTACAGATACGCAGTATTTT
J: TRBJ2-3
V: TRBV7-8
size: few
D: NA

CDR3: CASSGGGGYTF
DNA: TGTGCCAGCAGCGGGGGAGGAGGCTACACCTTC
J: TRBJ1-2
V: TRBV7-2
size: many
D: NA

CDR3: CASSLSNRAGRLYQETQYF
DNA: TGTGCCAGCAGCTTAAGTAATCGAGCGGGGCGCTTGTACCAAGAGACCCAGTACTTC
J: TRBJ2-5
V: TRBV7-2
size: few
D: TRBD2

CDR3: CASSLEFSNQPQHF
DNA: TGTGCCAGCAGCCTAGAGTTTAGCAATCAGCCCCAGCATTTT
J: TRBJ1-5
V: TRBV7-2
size: many
D: NA

CDR3: CASSVVNTGELFF
DNA: TGTGCCAGCAGCGTAGTGAACACCGGGGAGCTGTTTTTT
J: TRBJ2-2
V: TRBV11-3
size: few
D: NA

CDR3: CASSGTGGGYEQYF
DNA: TGTGCCAGCAGTGGTACCGGGGGGGGCTACGAGCAGTACTTC
J: TRBJ2-7
V: TRBV7-6
size: many
D: TRBD2

CDR3: CSVVTRGPNYGYTF
DNA: TGCAGCGTAGTTACCAGGGGGCCGAACTATGGCTACACCTTC
J: TRBJ1-2
V: TRBV29-1
size: NA
D: TRBD1

CDR3: CASSLSRGGNTEAFF
DNA: TGTGCCAGCAGTTTATCGAGAGGGGGGAACACTGAAGCTTTCTTT
J: TRBJ1-1
V: TRBV27
size: many
D: NA

CDR3: CASTSGSNTGELFF
DNA: TGTGCCAGCACCAGCGGATCGAACACCGGGGAGCTGTTTTTT
J: TRBJ2-2
V: TRBV27
size: NA
D: NA

CDR3: CASSSPGEWDSPLHF
DNA: TGTGCCAGCAGTTCCCCGGGTGAATGGGATTCACCCCTCCACTTT
J: TRBJ1-6
V: TRBV12-3/TRBV12-4
size: few
D: NA

CDR3: CASSYSASRSETQYF
DNA: TGTGCCAGCAGTTACTCCGCCTCTCGGTCGGAGACCCAGTACTTC
J: TRBJ2-5
V: TRBV6-2/TRBV6-3
size: few
D: NA

CDR3: CASSVEGASYNEQFF
DNA: TGTGCCAGCAGCGTAGAGGGGGCTTCGTACAATGAGCAGTTCTTC
J: TRBJ2-1
V: TRBV9
size: NA
D: TRBD1

CDR3: CASSEGLEQYF
DNA: TGTGCCAGCAGTGAAGGACTAGAGCAGTACTTC
J: TRBJ2-7
V: TRBV12-3/TRBV12-4
size: many
D: NA

CDR3: CASSPGTSNEQFF
DNA: TGTGCCAGCAGCCCCGGGACTTCCAATGAGCAGTTCTTC
J: TRBJ2-1
V: TRBV7-6
size: few
D: NA

CDR3: CASSEALHRGSNYGYTF
DNA: TGTGCCAGCAGTGAAGCGCTTCATAGGGGGTCCAACTATGGCTACACCTTC
J: TRBJ1-2
V: TRBV2
size: NA
D: NA

CDR3: CASSLSARTQETQYF
DNA: TGTGCCAGCAGTTTATCGGCCAGGACCCAAGAGACCCAGTACTTC
J: TRBJ2-5
V: TRBV27
size: NA
D: NA

CDR3: CASSLIAGGGEQYF
DNA: TGTGCCAGCAGCCTCATAGCGGGCGGGGGCGAGCAGTACTTC
J: TRBJ2-7
V: TRBV7-2
size: NA
D: TRBD2

CDR3: CASSLMLGTGAFSSYNEQFF
DNA: TGTGCCAGCAGTTTGATGTTGGGGACAGGAGCCTTCAGCTCCTACAATGAGCAGTTCTTC
J: TRBJ2-1
V: TRBV6-6
size: few
D: TRBD1

CDR3: CASSLWDGTVETQYF
DNA: TGTGCCAGCAGCTTATGGGATGGGACAGTAGAGACCCAGTACTTC
J: TRBJ2-5
V: TRBV7-2
size: many
D: TRBD1

CDR3: CASSVGGIGYTF
DNA: TGTGCCAGCTCAGTGGGGGGGATCGGCTACACCTTC
J: TRBJ1-2
V: TRBV6-5
size: NA
D: NA

CDR3: CASSSGAFNEQFF
DNA: TGTGCCAGCAGCTCGGGGGCCTTCAATGAGCAGTTCTTC
J: TRBJ2-1
V: TRBV12-3/TRBV12-4
size: NA
D: NA

CDR3: CASSPELAANTGELFF
DNA: TGTGCCAGCAGCCCAGAGTTGGCCGCGAACACCGGGGAGCTGTTTTTT
J: TRBJ2-2
V: TRBV7-6
size: many
D: NA

CDR3: CASSQVTGAGYEQYF
DNA: TGCGCCAGCAGCCAAGTGACAGGCGCTGGATACGAGCAGTACTTC
J: TRBJ2-7
V: TRBV4-1
size: NA
D: NA

CDR3: CASSLEPLGGGKYNEQFF
DNA: TGTGCCAGCAGTTTGGAACCTCTGGGCGGGGGGAAATACAATGAGCAGTTCTTC
J: TRBJ2-1
V: TRBV28
size: NA
D: TRBD2

CDR3: CASSTTNWVEAFF
DNA: TGTGCCAGTAGTACAACGAATTGGGTTGAAGCTTTCTTT
J: TRBJ1-1
V: TRBV19
size: few
D: NA

CDR3: CASSEGGSHNEQFF
DNA: TGCGCCAGCAGCGAGGGTGGAAGTCACAATGAGCAGTTCTTC
J: TRBJ2-1
V: TRBV4-1
size: NA
D: NA

CDR3: CASSLRGVDTGELFF
DNA: TGTGCCAGCAGCTTACGCGGGGTGGACACCGGGGAGCTGTTTTTT
J: TRBJ2-2
V: TRBV7-8
size: many
D: NA

CDR3: CSVAQDSGELFF
DNA: TGCAGCGTCGCCCAGGATTCCGGGGAGCTGTTTTTT
J: TRBJ2-2
V: TRBV29-1
size: many
D: NA

CDR3: CASSTRVAYNEQFF
DNA: TGTGCCAGCAGCACTAGGGTAGCCTACAATGAGCAGTTCTTC
J: TRBJ2-1
V: TRBV7-6
size: many
D: NA

CDR3: CAAGAASTDTQYF
DNA: TGTGCCGCCGGGGCAGCTAGCACAGATACGCAGTATTTT
J: TRBJ2-3
V: TRBV15
size: NA
D: NA

CDR3: CASSEQGGIRNYGYTF
DNA: TGTGCCAGCAGTGAACAGGGGGGAATCCGTAACTATGGCTACACCTTC
J: TRBJ1-2
V: TRBV6-1
size: NA
D: TRBD1

CDR3: CVSSRGNGPQHF
DNA: TGTGTCAGCAGCAGGGGTAACGGGCCCCAGCATTTT
J: TRBJ1-5
V: TRBV6-2/TRBV6-3
size: NA
D: NA

CDR3: CASSYQGQGNTEAFF
DNA: TGTGCCAGCTCCTACCAGGGACAGGGGAACACTGAAGCTTTCTTT
J: TRBJ1-1
V: TRBV18
size: NA
D: TRBD1

CDR3: CASSLAGTPNEQFF
DNA: TGTGCCAGCAGTTTAGCGGGGACCCCCAATGAGCAGTTCTTC
J: TRBJ2-1
V: TRBV27
size: NA
D: NA

CDR3: CASRRDPYNEQFF
DNA: TGTGCCAGCCGGCGGGACCCCTACAATGAGCAGTTCTTC
J: TRBJ2-1
V: TRBV19
size: NA
D: NA

CDR3: CASSRLAGRTDTQYF
DNA: TGTGCCAGCAGCAGACTAGCAGGCCGCACAGATACGCAGTATTTT
J: TRBJ2-3
V: TRBV7-6
size: many
D: TRBD2

CDR3: CSANTGGTEQFF
DNA: TGCAGTGCTAATACAGGGGGCACTGAGCAGTTCTTC
J: TRBJ2-1
V: TRBV20-1
size: NA
D: TRBD1

CDR3: CASNPLAGGRDTQYF
DNA: TGTGCCAGCAACCCACTAGCGGGGGGAAGAGATACGCAGTATTTT
J: TRBJ2-3
V: TRBV6-5
size: NA
D: TRBD2

CDR3: CASSYGQRGSYEQYF
DNA: TGTGCCAGCAGCTATGGTCAGAGGGGCTCCTACGAGCAGTACTTC
J: TRBJ2-7
V: TRBV7-6
size: many
D: NA